Below are 22 T cell receptor beta chains sequenced from a single sample in a study of graft-versus-host responses after intestinal transplantation. Their specific antigens are unknown. TCRdb's table, derived via immunoSEQ multiplex PCR, lists solely in-frame clones and lacks some. The sample holds around 96,000 clones, 90% to 95% seen once. Sequenced material: unstimulated CD4+ T cells sorted from spleen or lymph node cells, taken before intestinal transplant. These receptor sequences come from a human donor who received an intestinal transplant.

The chain is built from TRBV5-1 and TRBJ2-5; the match to TRBD2 covers 10 bases. Unmatched junction bases numbered 12, after V lost 0 bases and J lost 7 bases. The CDR3 consists of 17 residues. Per the germline V gene, CDR1 is SGHRS and CDR2 is YFSETQ. CDR3 DNA: TGCGCCAGCAGCTTGGGTGTCAGCGGGGGGGCCGGCGGGACCCAGTACTTC. It codes for CASSLGVSGGAGGTQYF. Full variable domain (rest looked up from reference TRBV5-1 and TRBJ2-5): KAGVTQTPRYLIKTRGQQVTLSCSPISGHRSVSWYQQTPGQGLQFLFEYFSETQRNKGNFPGRFSGRQFSNSRSEMNVSTLELGDSALYLCASSLGVSGGAGGTQYFGPGTRLLVL.

The rearrangement uses TRBV6-5 and TRBJ1-2; weak D call: TRBD1 (5 bases). CDR1 and CDR2 from the germline V gene are MNHEY and SVGAGI. The CDR3 length is 15 residues. Trimming stripped 6 bases from V and 0 bases from J, with 14 bases between. The CDR3 DNA reads TGTGCCAGCAGCCTATCTGAGGACACTAACTATGGCTACACCTTC. Protein: CASSLSEDTNYGYTF.

The CDR3 loop reads CASYTASSEQYF. CDR3 coding DNA: TGCGCCAGTTATACAGCTTCCTCGGAGCAGTACTTC. The chain uses TRBV5-1 and TRBJ2-7; no reliable D call. V lost 8 bases to trimming and J lost 7 bases, with 16 bases between them. The CDR3 runs 12 residues. The germline V gene has CDR1 SGHRS and CDR2 YFSETQ.

The chain employs TRBV2 and TRBJ1-2, with D perhaps matching TRBD1 (5 bases). Germline CDR1 SNHLY, CDR2 FYNNEI. This CDR3 comprises 12 residues. Between the trimmed V and J ends, which lost 8 bases and 3 bases, there was a span of 10 bases. The CDR3: CASDRGDYGYTF. The DNA of the CDR3 is TGTGCCAGCGATCGGGGGGACTATGGCTACACCTTC.

This clone was found once. One junction end disagrees with the germline gene, perhaps due to a read error. This chain links TRBV7-3 with TRBJ2-1; 16 bases are shared with TRBD2. Germline CDR1 reads SGHTA; CDR2 reads FQGTGA. The CDR3 covers 15 residues. The CDR3 protein is CASSPPGTSGGALVF. In DNA, the CDR3 is TGTGCCAGCAGCCCCCCCGGGACTAGCGGGGGGGCTTTGGTCTTC. The full variable domain, in which reference TRBV7-3 and TRBJ2-1 provide the parts outside the CDR3, is GAGVSQTPSNKVTEKGKYVELRCDPISGHTALYWYRQSLGQGPEFLIYFQGTGAADDSGLPNDRFFAVRPEGSVSTLKIQRTERGDSAVYLCASSPPGTSGGALVFGPGTRLTVL.

The chain couples TRBV18 to TRBJ2-5; possibly TRBD1 for D (5 bases). Per the germline V gene, CDR1 is KGHSH and CDR2 is LQKENI. This CDR3 region has 13 residues. Deletions cut 3 bases from V and 4 bases from J, with 9 bases between. CDR3 amino acids: CASSPGQPETQYF. The CDR3 bases are TGTGCCAGCTCACCCGGACAACCAGAGACCCAGTACTTC.

This clone was detected only a few times. The CDR3 DNA reads as TGTGCCAGCAGGGCGAACTTAGCGGGGGGACACAATGAGCAGTTCTTC. Its translation: CASRANLAGGHNEQFF. V usage is TRBV2 and J usage is TRBJ2-1; the match to TRBD2 covers 10 bases. The CDR3 has 16 amino acids. J was trimmed by 5 bases and V by 6 bases; bases with no gene match: 10. Germline CDR1 SNHLY, CDR2 FYNNEI.

V is TRBV30 and J is TRBJ2-1, with 8 positions matching TRBD2. The CDR3 has 14 amino acids. Germline loops: CDR1 GTSNPN, CDR2 SVGIG (reference sequence). The V and J ends lost 3 bases and 10 bases, in that order; junction bases with no gene match: 11. The CDR3 DNA sequence: TGTGCCTGGAGATGGAAGCGGGAGATGCGAGAGCAGTTCTTC. It is translated as CAWRWKREMREQFF.

The sample holds one count of this clone. This rearrangement joins TRBV13 to TRBJ2-1, with 8 bases lining up with TRBD2. Germline lookup yields CDR1 PRHDT and CDR2 FYEKMQ (reference sequence). J lost 12 bases, V lost 2 bases, and 3 bases had no gene match. The CDR3 has 12 residues. Here the CDR3 DNA reads TGTGCCAGCAGCTTAATCGGGACTAGGCAGTTCTTC. Its protein is CASSLIGTRQFF.

This rearrangement joins TRBV5-1 to TRBJ2-5, with TRBD1 matching 7 bases. With 7 bases clipped from V and 2 bases from J, the junction kept 8 bases outside the gene matches. The CDR3 totals 14 residues. The germline CDR1 and CDR2 sequences are SGHRS and YFSETQ. The DNA for the CDR3 is TGCGCCAGCGGCTCGGGACAGCAACAAGAGACCCAGTACTTC. Protein product: CASGSGQQQETQYF.

J is TRBJ2-3 and V is TRBV25-1, with 9 nucleotides matching TRBD2. Losses at the gene ends were 1 base for V and 4 bases for J; bases not matched to a gene: 3. This CDR3 is built from 15 residues. In germline, CDR1 is MGHDK, CDR2 SYGVNS. The CDR3: CASSEFGGGADTQYF. DNA for the CDR3: TGTGCCAGCAGTGAATTCGGCGGGGGGGCAGATACGCAGTATTTT. Drawing the rest from reference TRBV25-1 and TRBJ2-3, the complete variable domain is EADIYQTPRYLVIGTGKKITLECSQTMGHDKMYWYQQDPGMELHLIHYSYGVNSTEKGDLSSESTVSRIRTEHFPLTLESARPSHTSQYLCASSEFGGGADTQYFGPGTRLTVL.

This chain joins TRBV11-3 and TRBJ2-5, with D tentatively TRBD2 (5 bases). V lost 4 bases, J lost 2 bases, and 11 bases lay in between. This CDR3 region has 14 residues. Germline V gives CDR1 SGHNT, CDR2 YENEEA. CDR3 coding DNA: TGTGCCAGCAGCTCCGGGAACCAGCAAGAGACCCAGTACTTC. Translated: CASSSGNQQETQYF.

The chain carries TRBV6-1 and TRBJ2-7, with D maybe TRBD1 (5 bases). The CDR3 runs 14 residues. Germline CDR1 is MNHNS and CDR2 is SASEGT. V was shortened by 1 base and J by 1 base, with 8 bases between the two germline ends. In DNA, the CDR3 is TGTGCCAGCAGTGAAGACAGGCGGTCCTACGAGCAGTACTTC. Translating gives CASSEDRRSYEQYF.

V is TRBV6-6 and J is TRBJ1-1, with 9 bases matching TRBD1. Germline loops: CDR1 MNHNY, CDR2 SVGAGI (reference sequence). The CDR3 covers 11 residues. J gave up 10 bases and V 5 bases, and 2 bases lay outside the gene matches. The CDR3 loop reads CASSPTGGAFF. The CDR3 DNA is TGTGCCAGCAGTCCGACAGGGGGAGCTTTCTTT.

The genes are TRBV6-1 and TRBJ1-5, with 8 nucleotides matching TRBD1. After removal of 2 bases from V and 9 bases from J, the junction contained 12 bases not matched to a gene. This CDR3 is built from 16 residues. The V gene's germline CDR1 is MNHNS and CDR2 SASEGT. The CDR3 spells CASSERYWQGARPQHF. CDR3 in DNA: TGTGCCAGCAGTGAACGATATTGGCAGGGGGCCCGGCCCCAGCATTTT.

Details on this clone: The junction departs from the called germline gene at one end, perhaps through a read error. As DNA, the CDR3 is TGTGCCAGCAGCGTAGCCCTTATAGGGAGCTCTTCGTACACTGAAGCTTCCTTT. Residues: CASSVALIGSSSYTEASF. The V and J genes are TRBV9 and TRBJ1-1; D unclear. The CDR3 has 18 amino acids. Germline CDR1 reads SGDLS; CDR2 reads YYNGEE.

The chain is built from TRBV5-3 and TRBJ2-5; TRBD1 matches at 8 bases. TRBV5-3 is treated as an ORF (open reading frame) with a function not yet certain. The CDR3 runs 14 residues. V lost 4 bases and J lost 1; bases outside the gene matches: 3. CDR3 nucleotide sequence: TGTGCCAGAAGCATGACAGGGGTCCAAGAGACCCAGTACTTC. Translated, it gives CARSMTGVQETQYF.

The rearrangement uses TRBV28 and TRBJ2-1; D is uncertain. Trimming took 1 base from V and 7 from J, leaving 5 bases between them. This CDR3 contains 12 residues. CDR1 is MDHEN, CDR2 SYDVKM, per germline. CDR3 protein: CASSLYPNEQFF. The CDR3 DNA sequence: TGTGCCAGCAGTTTATATCCAAATGAGCAGTTCTTC.

The chain carries TRBV6-6 and TRBJ1-2; D perhaps matches TRBD1 (5 bases). The germline V gene encodes CDR1 MNHNY and CDR2 SVGAGI (reference sequence). The V end lost 5 bases, the J end lost 4 bases, and 8 bases lay between the germline ends. The CDR3 has 12 amino acids. The CDR3 is CASSEGLYGYTF. The CDR3 DNA reads TGTGCCAGCAGTGAGGGACTCTATGGCTACACCTTC.

This chain joins TRBV5-4 and TRBJ2-5; D is perhaps TRBD1 (6 bases). The length of the CDR3 is 13 residues. V lost 4 bases, J lost 2 bases, and 9 bases lay in between. Germline loops: CDR1 SGHNT, CDR2 YYREEE (reference sequence). The CDR3 nucleotides read TGTGCCAGCAGCCCCCAGGGGCAAGAGACCCAGTACTTC. Amino acids: CASSPQGQETQYF.

The rearrangement uses TRBV9 and TRBJ2-2; 7 bases line up with TRBD2. J was trimmed by 4 bases and V by 0 bases; bases with no gene match: 6. Germline V CDR1 and CDR2: SGDLS, YYNGEE. This CDR3 has 16 residues. The CDR3 here is CASSVGVGGSTGELFF. The CDR3 nucleotides are TGTGCCAGCAGCGTAGGAGTGGGAGGGAGCACCGGGGAGCTGTTTTTT.

CDR3 residues: CASSFGTPYGYTF. CDR3 nucleotide sequence: TGCGCCAGCAGCTTCGGGACACCCTATGGCTACACCTTC. The chain has TRBV5-1 and TRBJ1-2; perhaps TRBD1 as D (6 bases). CDR1 is SGHRS, CDR2 YFSETQ, per germline. V shed 2 bases and J shed 4 bases, with 9 bases lying between them. The length of the CDR3 is 13 residues.